The 27 T cell receptor beta chains in this list originate from one sample, sequenced in a study of T cells in localized non-small cell lung cancer. The data were produced by immunoSEQ multiplex PCR, yet TCRdb's version contains in-frame clones alone and is incomplete. The sample includes around 8,000 clones, roughly 92% of them seen just once. Sequences were derived from peripheral blood, sampled before any cancer treatment. The receptors come from a woman aged 40 to 75 with stage I lung adenocarcinoma.

CDR3 coding DNA: TGTGCCAGCTATTCCGGGGGACAGGGTTACGAGCAGTACTTC. Residues: CASYSGGQGYEQYF. The chain links TRBV28 to TRBJ2-7, with 9 nucleotides matching TRBD1. V trimming: 8 bases; J trimming: 4 bases; junction bases outside the gene matches: 9. The V gene's germline CDR1 is MDHEN and CDR2 SYDVKM. CDR3 length equals 14 residues.

This chain uses TRBV7-2 with TRBJ2-5, with a tentative D call TRBD2 (7 bases). With 6 bases removed from V and 0 bases from J, the gap between germline ends came to 17 bases. The CDR3 runs to 16 residues. The germline V gene has CDR1 SGHTA and CDR2 FQGNSA. The CDR3 coding sequence is TGTGCCAGCAGGGATTTGATGCGGGGGCACCAAGAGACCCAGTACTTC. It translates to CASRDLMRGHQETQYF. The variable domain in full, with the rest retrieved from reference TRBV7-2 and TRBJ2-5, is GAGVSQSPSNKVTEKGKDVELRCDPISGHTALYWYRQSLGQGLEFLIYFQGNSAPDKSGLPSDRFSAERTGGSVSTLTIQRTQQEDSAVYLCASRDLMRGHQETQYFGPGTRLLVL.

V usage is TRBV30 and J usage is TRBJ2-2, with D maybe TRBD2 (6 bases). Germline V gene lookup returns CDR1 GTSNPN and CDR2 SVGIG (reference sequence). The V end was cut by 2 bases, the J end by 7 bases, with 11 bases between. The CDR3 extends over 13 amino acids. The CDR3 sequence: CAWSRIGGGELFF. Written as DNA, the CDR3 is TGTGCCTGGAGTCGAATCGGGGGCGGGGAGCTGTTTTTT.

The chain joins TRBV19 to TRBJ2-1; 7 positions match TRBD2. Germline V gene lookup returns CDR1 LNHDA and CDR2 SQIVND (reference sequence). J gave up 8 bases and V 3 bases, and 4 bases lay outside the gene matches. The CDR3 totals 13 residues. The CDR3, as DNA: TGTGCCAGTAGTATGACTAGCTTCGATGAGCAGTTCTTC. It translates to CASSMTSFDEQFF.

The V call is TRBV5-5, the J call TRBJ1-2; the match to TRBD1 covers 9 bases. V shed 3 bases, J shed 6 bases, and the junction held 12 bases outside the gene matches. Germline CDR1 SGHKS, CDR2 YYEKEE (reference sequence). CDR3 length equals 16 residues. This chain's CDR3 is CASSSGQGSYKDGYTF. In nucleotides, the CDR3 is TGTGCCAGCAGCTCGGGACAGGGTTCCTATAAGGATGGCTACACCTTC.

The chain couples TRBV11-2 to TRBJ1-6; D gene ambiguous. The CDR3 loop spans 16 amino acids. CDR1 and CDR2 from the germline V gene are SGHAT and FQNNGV. V gave up 6 bases and J gave up 0 bases, with 12 bases separating them. The CDR3 DNA follows: TGTGCCAGCAGTCCCGCGGGGAGCTCCTATAATTCACCCCTCCACTTT. It specifies CASSPAGSSYNSPLHF.

This chain uses TRBV19 with TRBJ1-2; possibly TRBD1 for D (5 bases). The germline V and J ends were trimmed by 2 bases and 4 bases, with 8 bases remaining between them. The CDR3 extends over 13 amino acids. Germline-derived CDR1 and CDR2 are LNHDA and SQIVND (reference sequence). The CDR3 loop is CASSISGRYGYTF. The DNA for the CDR3 is TGTGCCAGTAGTATATCAGGGCGCTATGGCTACACCTTC.

In the case of this clone: One end of the junction is discordant with germline, which a read error may explain. The rearrangement links TRBV7-7 to TRBJ2-5; perhaps D is TRBD1 or TRBD2 (7 bases each). The CDR3 contains 15 residues. CDR1 SSHAT and CDR2 FNYEAQ come from the germline V gene (reference sequence). DNA of the CDR3: TGTGCTAGCAGCTTAGGGACAGCGGGGAAAGGGGCCCAGTACTTC. It codes for CASSLGTAGKGAQYF.

The V call is TRBV14, the J call TRBJ2-4; D may match TRBD1 or TRBD2 (5 bases each). With 1 base removed from V and 4 bases from J, the gap between germline ends came to 5 bases. The CDR3 is made up of 13 amino acids. The germline V gene encodes CDR1 SGHDN and CDR2 FVKESK. This CDR3 is CASSQGGKNIQYF. Written as DNA, the CDR3 is TGTGCCAGCAGCCAAGGGGGGAAAAACATTCAGTACTTC.

With regard to this clone: The junction shows a germline mismatch at one end, possibly a read error. This same CDR3 is encoded by further DNA sequences in the sample. The V call is TRBV5-4, the J call TRBJ2-5, with 7 positions matching TRBD2. The germline V gene encodes CDR1 SGHNT and CDR2 YYREEE (reference sequence). This CDR3 has 15 residues. The CDR3 DNA is TGTGCCAGCAGTCAGCCGCAGGGAGGGCAAGAGACCCAATACTTC. Its translation: CASSQPQGGQETQYF. Complete variable domain (other parts from reference TRBV5-4 and TRBJ2-5): ETGVTQSPTHLIKTRGQQVTLRCSSQSGHNTVSWYQQALGQGPQFIFQYYREEENGRGNFPPRFSGLQFPNYSSELNVNALELDDSALYLCASSQPQGGQETQYFGPGTRLLVL.

The chain combines TRBV9 with TRBJ2-3, with 8 bases aligning to TRBD2. The CDR3 loop spans 15 amino acids. From germline, CDR1 is SGDLS and CDR2 YYNGEE. The ends lost 0 bases at V and 1 base at J; junction bases unmatched: 1. In nucleotides, the CDR3 is TGTGCCAGCAGCGTAGAACTAGCGGGCACAGATACGCAGTATTTT. This codes for CASSVELAGTDTQYF.

This clone was seen just once. The CDR3 DNA sequence: TGTGCCAGCAGTGGTGATACCGGGACAGGGGCCTATGGCTACACCTTC. Its translation: CASSGDTGTGAYGYTF. The V call is TRBV6-1, the J call TRBJ1-2, with TRBD1 matching over 10 bases. Germline assignment: CDR1 MNHNS and CDR2 SASEGT. V lost 4 bases to trimming and J lost 4 bases; unmatched junction nucleotides: 9. CDR3 length: 16 amino acids.

This rearrangement joins TRBV19 to TRBJ2-1; possibly TRBD1 for D (5 bases). The V gene lost 11 bases and the J gene lost 13 bases, with 9 bases spanning the gap. Germline lookup yields CDR1 LNHDA and CDR2 SQIVND (reference sequence). CDR3 length equals 8 residues. CDR3 protein: CAEGVQFF. The CDR3 DNA reads TGTGCCGAAGGGGTTCAGTTCTTC.

This chain links TRBV5-1 with TRBJ2-3; D not certain. CDR3 length equals 12 residues. From germline, CDR1 is SGHRS and CDR2 YFSETQ. The V end was cut by 2 bases, the J end by 4 bases, with 5 bases between. The CDR3 coding sequence is TGCGCCAGCAGCTTATTTTCAGATACGCAGTATTTT. Its translation is CASSLFSDTQYF.

This CDR3 is CASSLGWGENNEQFF. Written as DNA, the CDR3 is TGCGCCAGCAGCTTAGGGTGGGGGGAGAACAATGAGCAGTTCTTC. V is TRBV5-1 and J is TRBJ2-1; a possible D gene is TRBD2 (6 bases). The CDR3 spans 15 residues. The germline CDR1 and CDR2 sequences are SGHRS and YFSETQ. The V end lost 2 bases, the J end lost 5 bases, and 14 bases lay between the germline ends.

This chain connects TRBV25-1 to TRBJ2-1; D unclear. CDR1 and CDR2 (germline): MGHDK, SYGVNS. The CDR3 totals 17 residues. V was cut by 4 bases and J by 2 bases, with 18 bases left in between. CDR3 sequence reads: CASSGSDGPPPYNEQFF. CDR3 coding DNA: TGTGCCAGCAGTGGTAGTGACGGGCCTCCTCCCTACAATGAGCAGTTCTTC.

V and J are TRBV7-6 and TRBJ2-3; D is uncertain. This CDR3 has 14 amino acids. V was clipped by 5 bases and J by 4 bases, with 13 bases between them. Germline-derived CDR1 and CDR2 are SGHVS and FNYEAQ. CDR3 residues: CASSLANRADTQYF. The CDR3 DNA reads as TGTGCCAGCAGCCTTGCGAATAGGGCAGATACGCAGTATTTT.

This chain joins TRBV5-1 and TRBJ2-5; 10 bases line up with TRBD2. Trimming took 7 bases from V and 2 from J; bases not matched to a gene: 8. Germline loops: CDR1 SGHRS, CDR2 YFSETQ. The CDR3 length is 15 residues. As DNA, the CDR3 is TGCGCCAGCGGCCCTACTAGCGGGGCTCAAGAGACCCAGTACTTC. It yields the protein CASGPTSGAQETQYF.

The chain has TRBV6-5 and TRBJ2-7; the D gene is possibly TRBD2 (5 bases). The CDR3 covers 14 residues. V was shortened by 0 bases and J by 0 bases, with 6 bases between the two germline ends. Germline V gene lookup returns CDR1 MNHEY and CDR2 SVGAGI. CDR3: CASSYSGSSYEQYF. For the CDR3, the DNA is TGTGCCAGCAGTTACTCTGGGAGCTCCTACGAGCAGTACTTC.

V usage is TRBV5-6 and J usage is TRBJ1-4; D unclear. V gave up 2 bases and J gave up 8 bases, with 10 bases separating them. Germline CDR1 and CDR2: SGHDT and YYEEEE. This CDR3 has 13 amino acids. The CDR3, as DNA: TGTGCCAGCAGCTTCGGGGAGAACGAAAAACTGTTTTTT. Amino acid sequence: CASSFGENEKLFF.

The V call is TRBV5-4, the J call TRBJ2-2; D is perhaps TRBD2 (5 bases). Trimming pared 4 bases from V and 3 bases from J, leaving 10 bases between. Germline V gives CDR1 SGHNT, CDR2 YYREEE (reference sequence). The CDR3 covers 14 residues. The CDR3 DNA is TGTGCCAGCAGCCCCTGGACTTACACCGGGGAGCTGTTTTTT. It yields the protein CASSPWTYTGELFF.

The V gene is TRBV11-2, the J gene TRBJ1-2; 7 nucleotides match TRBD1. This CDR3 region has 13 residues. Per germline, CDR1 SGHAT and CDR2 FQNNGV. The trim removed 5 bases at V and 5 bases at J, leaving 5 bases unmatched. The CDR3 reads CASSPGTEYGYTF. As DNA, the CDR3 is TGTGCCAGCAGCCCCGGGACAGAATATGGCTACACCTTC.

V gene TRBV19 combines with J gene TRBJ1-2; the D gene is possibly TRBD1 (5 bases). The CDR3 consists of 13 residues. Germline-derived CDR1 and CDR2 are LNHDA and SQIVND (reference sequence). V shed 3 bases and J shed 8 bases, with 13 bases lying between them. CDR3: CASSIGRADGYTF. The DNA for the CDR3 is TGTGCCAGTAGTATTGGCAGGGCTGACGGCTACACCTTC.

CDR3 sequence: CASSTPLAGATDTQYF. CDR3 DNA sequence: TGTGCCAGCAGTACACCACTAGCGGGAGCGACAGATACGCAGTATTTT. The rearrangement uses TRBV6-6 and TRBJ2-3; 11 bases align to TRBD2. V lost 5 bases and J lost 3; bases outside the gene matches: 7. Germline values: CDR1 MNHNY, CDR2 SVGAGI (reference sequence). The CDR3 runs 16 residues.

The gene calls are TRBV29-1 and TRBJ2-7; D gene uncertain. The V and J ends lost 2 bases and 0 bases respectively, with 5 bases between them. The CDR3 has 12 amino acids. The germline CDR1 and CDR2 sequences are SQVTM and ANQGSEA. The CDR3 DNA is TGCAGCGTTGAACTCAGCTCCTACGAGCAGTACTTC. This translates into CSVELSSYEQYF.

The chain carries TRBV2 and TRBJ1-1, with 9 bases fitting TRBD1. The junction had 7 bases not matched to a gene; V was cut back by 10 bases and J by 4 bases. The CDR3 is made up of 13 amino acids. The germline gives CDR1 SNHLY, CDR2 FYNNEI. CDR3 residues: CATITGQGTEAFF. CDR3 coding DNA: TGTGCCACTATTACGGGACAGGGCACTGAAGCTTTCTTT.

The rearrangement joins TRBV9 to TRBJ2-3; D ambiguous. V was trimmed by 4 bases and J by 1 base, leaving 7 bases between them. The CDR3 has 13 residues. Germline CDR1 reads SGDLS; CDR2 reads YYNGEE. The CDR3 bases are TGTGCCAGCAGCTCGACTGGCACAGATACGCAGTATTTT. Amino acids: CASSSTGTDTQYF.